These 5 T cell receptor beta chains came from one sample sequenced in a study of CD8 T cells in ankylosing spondylitis. TCRdb reanalysed the 5' RACE reads using MiXCR and keeps one entry per CDR3 protein. Of a few hundred thousand distinct CDR3 sequences in the sample, around 20% were seen once. The sequenced sample was blood, either unsorted or a sorted T cell fraction (not recorded which). The receptors come from a female donor with ankylosing spondylitis or in good health (not recorded which).

A few counts support this clonotype. The CDR3 loop is CATSDRRNTIYF. Written as DNA, the CDR3 is TGTGCCACCAGTGATCGAAGAAACACCATATATTTT. The chain combines TRBV24-1 with TRBJ1-3; D unresolved. The CDR3 spans 12 residues. V was shortened by 3 bases and J by 5 bases, with 4 bases between the two germline ends. Looked up from germline, CDR1 is KGHDR and CDR2 is SFDVKD.

This clonotype was seen at least ten times. The chain joins TRBV25-1 to TRBJ2-5; unclear D gene. The germline V and J ends were trimmed by 8 bases and 4 bases, with 8 bases remaining between them. CDR3 size: 11 residues. CDR1 MGHDK and CDR2 SYGVNS come from the germline V gene. CDR3 bases: TGTGCCAGCGCCCCCGGAGAGACCCAGTACTTC. It encodes CASAPGETQYF. Variable domain in full (rest from reference TRBV25-1 and TRBJ2-5): EADIYQTPRYLVIGTGKKITLECSQTMGHDKMYWYQQDPGMELHLIHYSYGVNSTEKGDLSSESTVSRIRTEHFPLTLESARPSHTSQYLCASAPGETQYFGPGTRLLVL.

This clonotype was counted between two and nine times. J is TRBJ1-5 and V is TRBV12-3 or TRBV12-4, with D unclear. The CDR3 consists of 16 residues. V gave up 2 bases and J gave up 5 bases, with 16 bases separating them. In nucleotides, the CDR3 is TGTGCCAGCAGTTTATCACCTCCCACGGTTCATCAGCCCCAGCATTTT. Translating it yields CASSLSPPTVHQPQHF.

This clonotype was seen repeatedly, ten times or more. The chain is built from TRBV12-3 or TRBV12-4 and TRBJ2-5; 7 bases map to TRBD2. This CDR3 is 11 amino acids long. The junction had 0 bases not matched to a gene; V was cut back by 6 bases and J by 5 bases. The CDR3 loop reads CASRGGETQYF. CDR3 DNA: TGTGCCAGCAGGGGGGGGGAGACCCAGTACTTC.

The chain has TRBV5-1 and TRBJ2-3; D might be TRBD2 (6 bases). Deletions cut 1 base from V and 3 bases from J, with 9 bases between. Germline values: CDR1 SGHRS, CDR2 YFSETQ. This CDR3 spans 14 amino acids. CDR3: CASSLYAGTDTQYF. The CDR3 bases are TGCGCCAGCAGCTTGTACGCGGGGACAGATACGCAGTATTTT.